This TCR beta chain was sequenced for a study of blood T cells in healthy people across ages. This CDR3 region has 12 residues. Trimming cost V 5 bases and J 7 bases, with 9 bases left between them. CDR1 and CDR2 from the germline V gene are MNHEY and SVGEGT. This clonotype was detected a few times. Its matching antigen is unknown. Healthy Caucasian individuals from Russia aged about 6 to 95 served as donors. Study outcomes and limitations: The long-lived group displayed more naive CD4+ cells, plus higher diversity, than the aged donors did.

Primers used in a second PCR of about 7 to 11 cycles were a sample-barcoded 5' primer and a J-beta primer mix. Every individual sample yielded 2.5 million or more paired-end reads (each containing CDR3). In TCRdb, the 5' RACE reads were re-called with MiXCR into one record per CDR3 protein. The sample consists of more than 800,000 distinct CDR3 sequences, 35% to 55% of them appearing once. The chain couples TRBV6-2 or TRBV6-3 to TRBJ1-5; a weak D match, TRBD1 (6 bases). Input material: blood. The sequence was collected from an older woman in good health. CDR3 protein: CASSTGTQPQHF. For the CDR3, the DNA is TGTGCCAGCAGTACAGGGACGCAGCCCCAGCATTTT.